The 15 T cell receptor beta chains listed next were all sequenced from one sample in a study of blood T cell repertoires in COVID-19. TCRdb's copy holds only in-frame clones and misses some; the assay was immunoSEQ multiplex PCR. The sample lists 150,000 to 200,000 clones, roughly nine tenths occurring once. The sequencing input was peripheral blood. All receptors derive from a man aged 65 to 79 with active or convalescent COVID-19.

The CDR3, as DNA: TGCGCCAGCAGCTTGGAGGGGCCAGGGATGCCGACAGGGACCACAGATACGCAGTATTTT. This codes for CASSLEGPGMPTGTTDTQYF. The chain couples TRBV5-1 to TRBJ2-3, with 7 positions matching TRBD1. Germline V gene sequence: CDR1 SGHRS, CDR2 YFSETQ. The ends lost 0 bases at V and 2 bases at J; junction bases unmatched: 18. The CDR3 loop spans 20 amino acids.

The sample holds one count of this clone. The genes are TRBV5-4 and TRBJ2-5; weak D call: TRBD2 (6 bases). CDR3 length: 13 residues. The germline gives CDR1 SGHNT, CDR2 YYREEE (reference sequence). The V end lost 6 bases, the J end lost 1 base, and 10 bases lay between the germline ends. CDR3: CASTLGGQETQYF. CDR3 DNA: TGTGCCAGCACCCTGGGAGGCCAAGAGACCCAGTACTTC.

CDR3 bases: TGTGCCAGCAAGGAAGGGGCCAAAGCAAACACCATATATTTT. Amino acid sequence: CASKEGAKANTIYF. The chain uses TRBV2 and TRBJ1-3, with D maybe TRBD1 (5 bases). V gave up 7 bases and J gave up 6 bases, with 16 bases separating them. The CDR3 is 14 amino acids. The V gene's germline CDR1 is SNHLY and CDR2 FYNNEI.

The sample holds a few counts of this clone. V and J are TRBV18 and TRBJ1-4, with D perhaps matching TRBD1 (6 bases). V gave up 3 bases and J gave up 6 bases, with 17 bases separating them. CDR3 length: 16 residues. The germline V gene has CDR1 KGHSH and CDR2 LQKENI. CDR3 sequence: CASSPVYGTGHEKLFF. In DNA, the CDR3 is TGTGCCAGCTCACCGGTGTATGGAACAGGGCATGAAAAACTGTTTTTT. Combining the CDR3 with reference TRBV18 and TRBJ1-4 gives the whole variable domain NAGVMQNPRHLVRRRGQEARLRCSPMKGHSHVYWYRQLPEEGLKFMVYLQKENIIDESGMPKERFSAEFPKEGPSILRIQQVVRGDSAAYFCASSPVYGTGHEKLFFGSGTQLSVL.

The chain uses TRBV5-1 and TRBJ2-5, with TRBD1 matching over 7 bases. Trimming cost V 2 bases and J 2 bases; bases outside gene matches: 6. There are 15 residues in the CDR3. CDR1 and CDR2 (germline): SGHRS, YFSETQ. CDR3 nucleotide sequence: TGCGCCAGCAGCTTCACCGGGACAGTACAAGAGACCCAGTACTTC. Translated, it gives CASSFTGTVQETQYF.

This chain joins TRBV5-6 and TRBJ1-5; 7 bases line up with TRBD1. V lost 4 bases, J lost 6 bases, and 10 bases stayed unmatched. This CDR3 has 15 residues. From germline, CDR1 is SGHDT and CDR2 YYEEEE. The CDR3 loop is CASSLGTQGGQPQHF. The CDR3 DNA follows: TGTGCCAGCAGCCTAGGGACCCAGGGGGGTCAGCCCCAGCATTTT.

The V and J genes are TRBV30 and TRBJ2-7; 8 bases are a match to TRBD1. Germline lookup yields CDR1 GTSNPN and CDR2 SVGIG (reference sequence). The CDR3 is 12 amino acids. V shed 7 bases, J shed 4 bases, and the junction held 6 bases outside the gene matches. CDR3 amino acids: CAFRTGPYEQYF. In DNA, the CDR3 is TGTGCCTTCAGGACAGGGCCATACGAGCAGTACTTC.

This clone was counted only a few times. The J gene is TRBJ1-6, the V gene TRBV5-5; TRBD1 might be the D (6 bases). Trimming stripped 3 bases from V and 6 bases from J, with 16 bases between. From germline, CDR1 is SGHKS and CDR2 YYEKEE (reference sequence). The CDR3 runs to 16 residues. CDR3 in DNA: TGTGCCAGCAGCTGGGAAGGGCAGGGGCGTAATTCACCCCTCCACTTT. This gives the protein CASSWEGQGRNSPLHF.

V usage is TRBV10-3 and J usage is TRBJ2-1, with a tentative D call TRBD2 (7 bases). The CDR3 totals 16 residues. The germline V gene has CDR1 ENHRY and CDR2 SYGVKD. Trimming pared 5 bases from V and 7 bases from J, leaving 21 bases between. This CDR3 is CAISSSPGGAGNEQFF. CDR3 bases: TGTGCCATCAGTTCATCTCCGGGGGGCGCTGGGAATGAGCAGTTCTTC.

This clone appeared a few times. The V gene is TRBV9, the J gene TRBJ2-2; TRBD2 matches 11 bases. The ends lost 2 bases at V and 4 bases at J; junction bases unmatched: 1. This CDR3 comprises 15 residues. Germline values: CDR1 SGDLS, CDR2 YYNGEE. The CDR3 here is CASSVTSGGTGELFF. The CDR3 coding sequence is TGTGCCAGCAGCGTCACTAGCGGGGGCACCGGGGAGCTGTTTTTT.

The CDR3 sequence is CASSAHTGTSSYNEQFF. The CDR3 nucleotides read TGTGCCAGCAGCGCGCACACCGGGACTAGCTCCTACAATGAGCAGTTCTTC. The chain combines TRBV9 with TRBJ2-1, with 8 bases fitting TRBD2. The ends lost 3 bases at V and 0 bases at J; junction bases unmatched: 8. This CDR3 spans 17 amino acids. Germline CDR1 SGDLS, CDR2 YYNGEE.

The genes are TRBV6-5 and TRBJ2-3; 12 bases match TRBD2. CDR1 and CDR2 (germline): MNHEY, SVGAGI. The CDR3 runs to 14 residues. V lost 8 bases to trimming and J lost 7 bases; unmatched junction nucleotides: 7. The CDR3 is CASSVTSGGYTQYF. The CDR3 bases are TGTGCCAGCTCCGTAACTAGCGGGGGGTATACGCAGTATTTT.

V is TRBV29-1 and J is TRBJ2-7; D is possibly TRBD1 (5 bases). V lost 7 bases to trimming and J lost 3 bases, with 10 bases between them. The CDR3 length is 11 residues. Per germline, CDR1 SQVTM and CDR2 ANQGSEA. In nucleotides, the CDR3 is TGCAGCGCCGCAACAGGCTACGAGCAGTACTTC. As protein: CSAATGYEQYF.

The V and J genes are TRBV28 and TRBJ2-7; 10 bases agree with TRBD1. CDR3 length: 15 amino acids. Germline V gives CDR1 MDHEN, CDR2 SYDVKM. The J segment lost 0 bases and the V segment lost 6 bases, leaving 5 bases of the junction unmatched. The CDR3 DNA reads TGTGCCAGCAGCCGGGGGACAGGGGTCTCCTACGAGCAGTACTTC. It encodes CASSRGTGVSYEQYF.

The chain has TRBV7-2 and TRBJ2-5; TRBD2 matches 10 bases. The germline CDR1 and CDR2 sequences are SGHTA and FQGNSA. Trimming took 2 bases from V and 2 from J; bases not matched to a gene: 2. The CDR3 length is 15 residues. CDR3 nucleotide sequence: TGTGCCAGCAGCTTAACTAGCGGGGAACAAGAGACCCAGTACTTC. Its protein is CASSLTSGEQETQYF.